This T cell receptor (beta chain) appears in the sequencing data of a study of blood T cell repertoires in COVID-19. Study in general: PBMCs, B-cell-depleted T cells, or T cells provided the cDNA or gDNA that made up the material.

Original processing notes: How many nucleated cells were present was estimated from reference gene primer amplification. TCRdb keeps only in-frame clones here, not all; method: immunoSEQ multiplex PCR. The DNA was the basis for D and trimming; V, J and clone size are from that table. The profile shows about 56,000 clones, 84% of them singletons. Seattle cases were enrolled at active infection and followed longitudinally. Source material: peripheral blood. The TCR sequence derives from a man in his sixties with COVID-19, enrolled during active disease.

The CDR3 sequence is CASSPGAGANYGYTF. CDR3 sequence (DNA): TGTGCCAGCAGCCCGGGAGCTGGAGCTAACTATGGCTACACCTTC. V is TRBV7-9 and J is TRBJ1-2, with no clear D. CDR1 is SEHNR, CDR2 FQNEAQ, per germline (reference sequence). The CDR3 has 15 amino acids. V dropped 5 bases and J dropped 0 bases, with 13 bases sitting between them. The full variable domain, its missing parts supplied by reference TRBV7-9 and TRBJ1-2, is DTGVSQNPRHKITKRGQNVTFRCDPISEHNRLYWYRQTLGQGPEFLTYFQNEAQLEKSRLLSDRFSAERPKGSFSTLEIQRTEQGDSAMYLCASSPGAGANYGYTFGSGTRLTVV.